This T cell receptor (beta chain) originates from a study of T cell responses to AZD1222 COVID-19 vaccine. For this clone: Its matching antigen is unknown.

Study results and caveats: Targeting of unmutated variant regions was reportedly seen in nearly half of spike-specific TCRs. Repertoire collection took place solely once the T cell response had peaked.

The data were produced by immunoSEQ multiplex PCR, yet TCRdb's version contains in-frame clones alone and is incomplete. The table has approximately 130,000 clones, about 88% seen once; the top ten hold 28%. The sample consisted of peripheral blood, taken on day 0 of AZD1222 vaccination. This receptor was taken from an adult in good health.

CDR3 loop: CASTGTGGGTEAFF. The CDR3 DNA is TGTGCCAGCACCGGGACAGGGGGTGGCACTGAAGCTTTCTTT. The chain has TRBV6-5 and TRBJ1-1; 11 bases are a match to TRBD1. Germline V lookup: CDR1 MNHEY, CDR2 SVGAGI. The V and J ends lost 7 bases and 4 bases, in that order; junction bases with no gene match: 5. CDR3 length: 14 residues.